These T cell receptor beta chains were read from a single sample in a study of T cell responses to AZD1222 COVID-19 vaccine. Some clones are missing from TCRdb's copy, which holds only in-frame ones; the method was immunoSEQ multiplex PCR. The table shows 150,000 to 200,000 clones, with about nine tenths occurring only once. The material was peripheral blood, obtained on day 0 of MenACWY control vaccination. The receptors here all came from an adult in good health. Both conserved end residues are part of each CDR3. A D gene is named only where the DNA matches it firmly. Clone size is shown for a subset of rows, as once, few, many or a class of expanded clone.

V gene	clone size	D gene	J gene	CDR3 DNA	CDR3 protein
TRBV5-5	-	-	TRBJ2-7	TGTGCCAGCAGCTTGTATTCAACTTCCTACGAGCAGTACTTC	CASSLYSTSYEQYF
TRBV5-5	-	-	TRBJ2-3	TGTGCCAGCAGCTTCGAAGTGGCAGATACGCAGTATTTT	CASSFEVADTQYF
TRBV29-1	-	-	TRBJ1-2	TGCAGCGTTCTAACCGATACTGCAGGGGGCTACACCTTC	CSVLTDTAGGYTF
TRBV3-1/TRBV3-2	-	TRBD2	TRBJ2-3	TGTGCCAGCAGCCAAGTTAGCGGGAGCACAGATACGCAGTATTTT	CASSQVSGSTDTQYF
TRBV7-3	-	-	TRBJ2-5	TGTGCCAGCAGCTTATCTGTGGAAGAGACCCAGTACTTC	CASSLSVEETQYF
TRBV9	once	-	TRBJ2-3	TGTGCCAGCAGCCCCCGCCCAGATACGCAGTATTTT	CASSPRPDTQYF
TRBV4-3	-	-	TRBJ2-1	TGCGCCAGCAGCCAAGACCCTTCAAGCGGTGAGCAGTTCTTC	CASSQDPSSGEQFF
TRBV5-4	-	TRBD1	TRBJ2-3	TGTGCCAGCAGCTTGGCCAGGGGGTCAAGCACAGATACGCAGTATTTT	CASSLARGSSTDTQYF
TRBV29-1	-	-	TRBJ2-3	TGCAGCGTTGACGATATCGGCGGGACTACAGATACGCAGTATTTT	CSVDDIGGTTDTQYF
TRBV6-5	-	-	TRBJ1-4	TGTGCCAGCAGAGACCAGGGATCAGCTAATGAAAAACTGTTTTTT	CASRDQGSANEKLFF
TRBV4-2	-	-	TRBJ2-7	TGTGCCAGCAGTCGGGACGCTTACGAGCAGTACTTC	CASSRDAYEQYF
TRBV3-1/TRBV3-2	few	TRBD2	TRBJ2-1	TGTGCCAGCAGCCCTCTAGCGGGATCCTACAATGAGCAGTTCTTC	CASSPLAGSYNEQFF
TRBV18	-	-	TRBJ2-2	TGTGCCAGCTCACCACTCGGCACCGGGGAGCTGTTTTTT	CASSPLGTGELFF
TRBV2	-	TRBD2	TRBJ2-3	TGTGCCAGCAGTGAATGGCTAGCGGGGGGGCCCATCGGCGCAGATACGCAGTATTTT	CASSEWLAGGPIGADTQYF
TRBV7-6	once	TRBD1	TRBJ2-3	TGTGCCAGCGGCGAAGTGTATACCGGGACAGGGGGCGCAGATACGCAGTATTTT	CASGEVYTGTGGADTQYF
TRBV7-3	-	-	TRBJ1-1	TGTGCCAGCAGCTTAGTAGCGAACACTGAAGCTTTCTTT	CASSLVANTEAFF
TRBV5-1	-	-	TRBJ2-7	TGCGCCAGCAGCTTGGGCGGGACTCCAAGCTCCTACGAGCAGTACTTC	CASSLGGTPSSYEQYF
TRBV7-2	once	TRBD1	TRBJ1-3	TGTGCCACCAGGGGGGGGACAGGCGTTGGGAACACCATATATTTT	CATRGGTGVGNTIYF
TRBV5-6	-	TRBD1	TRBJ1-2	TGTGCCAGCAGCCTGGGGACAGGGGCCTATGGCTACACCTTC	CASSLGTGAYGYTF
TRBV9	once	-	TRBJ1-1	TGTGCCAGCAGCGTAGCACCGAACACTGAAGCTTTCTTT	CASSVAPNTEAFF
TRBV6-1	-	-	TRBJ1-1	TGTGCCAGCAGTGAACCAATTTCGGGACGGACGAACACTGAAGCTTTCTTT	CASSEPISGRTNTEAFF
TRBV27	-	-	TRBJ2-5	TGTGCCAGCAGTTTATTGCAGGGATCGGAGACCCAGTACTTC	CASSLLQGSETQYF
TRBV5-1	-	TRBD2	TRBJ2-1	TGCGCCAGCGGCGCCGGGACTAGCGCATATTCGAGCTCCTACAATGAGCAGTTCTTC	CASGAGTSAYSSSYNEQFF
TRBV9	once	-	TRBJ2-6	TGTGCCAGCAGCCGAAGCAACTCTGGGGCCAACGTCCTGACTTTC	CASSRSNSGANVLTF
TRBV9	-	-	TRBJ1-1	TGTGCCAGCAGCGTAGGCGGGGAGAGAACTGAAGCTTTCTTT	CASSVGGERTEAFF
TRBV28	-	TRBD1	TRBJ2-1	TGTGCCAACTCGCGGACAGGCGAGTTTGTGAAACTATTCTTC	CANSRTGEFVKLFF
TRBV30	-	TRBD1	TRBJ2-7	TGTGCCTGGAGCAAGGGACAGGGGTTGAACGAGCAGTACTTC	CAWSKGQGLNEQYF
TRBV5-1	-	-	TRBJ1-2	TGCGCCAGCAGCCCGGATGGATCTATCTATGGCTACACCTTC	CASSPDGSIYGYTF
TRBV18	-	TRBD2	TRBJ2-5	TGTGCCAGCTCACCACTCCCAGCGGGAGGGCGAGAGACCCAGTACTTC	CASSPLPAGGRETQYF
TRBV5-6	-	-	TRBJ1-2	TGTGCCAGCAGCTTGGAGCTTACGGGGGGCTACACCTTC	CASSLELTGGYTF
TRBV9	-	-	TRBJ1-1	TGTGCCAGCAGCGGGGGGCTGGGTGGCACTGAAGCTTTCTTT	CASSGGLGGTEAFF
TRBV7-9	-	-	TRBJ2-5	TGTGCCAGCAGCCAAGGGGGATTTGAGAGGGAGACCCAGTACTTC	CASSQGGFERETQYF
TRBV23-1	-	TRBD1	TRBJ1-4	TGCGCCAGCAGCCCCCGGGACAGGGGTGTCGCCGCAACTAATGAAAAACTGTTTTTT	CASSPRDRGVAATNEKLFF
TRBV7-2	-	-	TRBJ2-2	TGTGCCAGCAGCTTTTTCACCGGGGAGCTGTTTTTT	CASSFFTGELFF
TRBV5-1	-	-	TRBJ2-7	TGCGCCAGCAGCTTAGGTGGGGTCTCCTACGAGCAGTACTTC	CASSLGGVSYEQYF
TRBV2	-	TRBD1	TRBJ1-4	TGTGCCAGCAGGGACCGGGACAGAGTCTCTGAAAAACTGTTTTTT	CASRDRDRVSEKLFF
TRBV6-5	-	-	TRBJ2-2	TGTGCCAGCAGCCCCCGAGGAGAGGGCACCGGGGAGCTGTTTTTT	CASSPRGEGTGELFF
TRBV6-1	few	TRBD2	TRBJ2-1	TGTGCCAGCAGTGAAAGGGGACTAGCGGGAGGGCCGAGAGTAGATGAGCAGTTCTTC	CASSERGLAGGPRVDEQFF
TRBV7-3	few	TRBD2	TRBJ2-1	TGTGCCAGCAGCTTGACTAGCGGGAGGACCTTCAGTCAGCAGTTCTTC	CASSLTSGRTFSQQFF
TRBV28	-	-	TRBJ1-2	TGTGCCAGCAGTTTCAGGGGCGGTGGCTACACCTTC	CASSFRGGGYTF
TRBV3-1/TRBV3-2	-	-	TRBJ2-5	TGTGCCAGCAGCCAACTCTTCCAAGAGACCCAGTACTTC	CASSQLFQETQYF
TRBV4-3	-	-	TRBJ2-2	TGCGCCAGCAGCCTTAACTCCTACAGCGGTACTACTACTACCGGGGAGCTGTTTTTT	CASSLNSYSGTTTTGELFF
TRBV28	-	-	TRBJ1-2	TGTGCCACCGATGACTACTATGGCTACACCTTC	CATDDYYGYTF
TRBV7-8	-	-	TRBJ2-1	TGTGCCAGCAGCTTAGCGGGTCGATTCTTCTTC	CASSLAGRFFF
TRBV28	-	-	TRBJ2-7	TGTGCCAGCGGGCGACACGGCTACGAGCAGTACTTC	CASGRHGYEQYF
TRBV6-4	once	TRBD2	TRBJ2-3	TGTGCCAGCAGTGCGGGGACTAGCGGCGCCGATACGCAGTATTTT	CASSAGTSGADTQYF
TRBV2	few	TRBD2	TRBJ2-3	TGTGCCAGCACGGAGCGGGGGATCACAGATACGCAGTATTTT	CASTERGITDTQYF
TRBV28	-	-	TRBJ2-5	TGTGCCAGCCGTCCCGGAACCGCCGTCTGGGAGACCCAGTACTTC	CASRPGTAVWETQYF
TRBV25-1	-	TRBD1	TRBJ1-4	TGTGCCAGCAGGGGGACAGGGGAATGGGGAAAACTGTTTTTT	CASRGTGEWGKLFF
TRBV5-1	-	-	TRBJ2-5	TGCGCCAGCAGCTTGGATCCGCGTCAAGAGACCCAGTACTTC	CASSLDPRQETQYF
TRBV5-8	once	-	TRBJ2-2	TGTGCCAGCAGCTTCGACGCAACCAGGGAGCTGTTTTTT	CASSFDATRELFF
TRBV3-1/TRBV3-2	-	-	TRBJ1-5	TGTGCCAGCAGCCGGGACAGCAATCAGCCCCAGCATTTT	CASSRDSNQPQHF